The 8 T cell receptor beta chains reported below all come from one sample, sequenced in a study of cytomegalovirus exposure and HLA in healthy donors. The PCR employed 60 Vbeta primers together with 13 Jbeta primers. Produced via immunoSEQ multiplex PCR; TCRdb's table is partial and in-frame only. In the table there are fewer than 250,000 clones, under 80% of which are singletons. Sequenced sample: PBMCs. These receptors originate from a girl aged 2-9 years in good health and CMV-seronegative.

DNA for the CDR3: TGTGCCAGCAGCGGGGGGGCGGGGACCACAGATACGCAGTATTTT. This gives the protein CASSGGAGTTDTQYF. V usage is TRBV5-4 and J usage is TRBJ2-3; weak D call: TRBD2 (7 bases). V gave up 4 bases and J gave up 2 bases, with 14 bases separating them. CDR3 length equals 15 residues. Germline V CDR1 and CDR2: SGHNT, YYREEE (reference sequence).

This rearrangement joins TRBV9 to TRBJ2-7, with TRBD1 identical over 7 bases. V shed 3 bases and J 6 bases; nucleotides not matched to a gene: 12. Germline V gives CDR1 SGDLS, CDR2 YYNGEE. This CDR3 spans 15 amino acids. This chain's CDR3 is CASSGVTGRESEQYF. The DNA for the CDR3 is TGTGCCAGCAGCGGCGTGACAGGGAGAGAGTCCGAGCAGTACTTC.

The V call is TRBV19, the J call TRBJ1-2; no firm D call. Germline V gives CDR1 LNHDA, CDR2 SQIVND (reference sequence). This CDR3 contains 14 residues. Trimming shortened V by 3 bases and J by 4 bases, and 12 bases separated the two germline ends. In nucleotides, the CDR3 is TGTGCCAGTAGTATCGGCCAAAGGAGCTATGGCTACACCTTC. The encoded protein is CASSIGQRSYGYTF.

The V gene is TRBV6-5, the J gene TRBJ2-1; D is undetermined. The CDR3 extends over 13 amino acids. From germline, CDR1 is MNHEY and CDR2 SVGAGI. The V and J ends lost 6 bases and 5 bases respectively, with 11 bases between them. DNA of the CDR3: TGTGCCAGCAGCGCCCGTCGGGACAATGAGCAGTTCTTC. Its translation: CASSARRDNEQFF.

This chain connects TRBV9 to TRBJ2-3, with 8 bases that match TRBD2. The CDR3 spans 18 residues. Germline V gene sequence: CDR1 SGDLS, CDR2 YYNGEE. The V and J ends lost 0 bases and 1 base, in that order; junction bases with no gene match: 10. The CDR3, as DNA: TGTGCCAGCAGCGTAGGGTGGTCGAGCGGGGGACGCACAGATACGCAGTATTTT. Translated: CASSVGWSSGGRTDTQYF.

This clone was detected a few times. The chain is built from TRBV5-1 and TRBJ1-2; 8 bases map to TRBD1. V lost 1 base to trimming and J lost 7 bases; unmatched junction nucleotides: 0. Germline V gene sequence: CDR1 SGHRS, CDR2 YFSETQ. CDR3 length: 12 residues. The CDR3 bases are TGCGCCAGCAGCTTGCAGGGGGCTGGCTACACCTTC. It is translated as CASSLQGAGYTF.

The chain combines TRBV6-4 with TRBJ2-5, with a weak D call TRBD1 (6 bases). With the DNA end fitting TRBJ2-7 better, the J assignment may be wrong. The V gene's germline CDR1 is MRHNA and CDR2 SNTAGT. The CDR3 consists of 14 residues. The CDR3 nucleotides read TGTGCCAGCCCGACGACAGGTAAAACCTACGAGCAGTACTTC. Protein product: CASPTTGKTYEQYF.

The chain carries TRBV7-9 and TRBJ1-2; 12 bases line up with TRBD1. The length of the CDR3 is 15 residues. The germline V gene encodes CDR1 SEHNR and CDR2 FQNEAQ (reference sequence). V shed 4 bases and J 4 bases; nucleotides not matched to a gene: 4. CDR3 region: CASSSGTGGVYGYTF. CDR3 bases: TGTGCCAGCAGCTCGGGGACAGGGGGCGTCTATGGCTACACCTTC.